These 24 T cell receptor beta chains share one sample of origin, sequenced in a study of beta chain features in type 1 diabetes. Since all of the isolated RNA was reverse transcribed, expressed TCRB transcripts were what got sequenced. The protocol was immunoSEQ multiplex PCR, while the TCRdb copy is restricted to in-frame clones and leaves out a portion. The table lists under 950,000 clones, roughly 15% of them singletons. Sequenced: naive CD4+ T cells from blood. These receptors were taken from a woman aged 18-29 years in good health.

The gene calls are TRBV5-1 and TRBJ2-7; 10 bases fit TRBD2. The V segment lost 6 bases and the J segment 7 bases; nucleotides outside the gene matches: 13. This CDR3 spans 15 amino acids. From germline, CDR1 is SGHRS and CDR2 YFSETQ. The CDR3 bases are TGCGCCAGCAAGGGGCTAGCGGGAGCTCCGGGGGAGCAGTACTTC. Its translation is CASKGLAGAPGEQYF.

This clone occurred a few times. This chain links TRBV25-1 with TRBJ1-4, with TRBD1 as a possible D gene (5 bases). Germline CDR1 is MGHDK and CDR2 is SYGVNS. V lost 0 bases and J 8 bases, leaving 19 bases between the germline ends. The CDR3 consists of 17 residues. CDR3 coding DNA: TGTGCCAGCAGTGAATATTGGACGGGACGGTCCTCGGAAAAACTGTTTTTT. Translation gives CASSEYWTGRSSEKLFF.

This clone was picked up a small number of times. The chain combines TRBV5-1 with TRBJ2-1; 8 positions match TRBD1. The germline CDR1 and CDR2 sequences are SGHRS and YFSETQ. The CDR3 runs to 16 residues. With V trimmed by 0 bases and J by 3 bases, 5 bases remained unmatched. CDR3 nucleotide sequence: TGCGCCAGCAGCTTGGAATTCGGACAGGGCTACAATGAGCAGTTCTTC. It encodes CASSLEFGQGYNEQFF.

This clone has a handful of counts. V and J are TRBV7-9 and TRBJ2-3; TRBD1 matches at 9 bases. Germline V gives CDR1 SEHNR, CDR2 FQNEAQ (reference sequence). This CDR3 contains 15 residues. Germline trimming cut 5 bases from V and 6 bases from J; bases unmatched to any gene: 9. CDR3 DNA sequence: TGTGCCAGCAGCCCCCGGGGACAGGGTTCGGATACGCAGTATTTT. This translates into CASSPRGQGSDTQYF.

This clone has more than one count but fewer than ten. The chain has TRBV7-9 and TRBJ1-1; 10 positions match TRBD1. The ends lost 2 bases at V and 6 bases at J; junction bases unmatched: 3. The germline V gene encodes CDR1 SEHNR and CDR2 FQNEAQ (reference sequence). The CDR3 sequence is 14 residues long. CDR3 in DNA: TGTGCCAGCAGCTTAATGGGACAGGGGCCTGAAGCTTTCTTT. Translated, it gives CASSLMGQGPEAFF.

This chain links TRBV4-3 with TRBJ1-5; D gene unclear. Trimming removed 2 bases from V and 2 bases from J, with 4 bases in between. Germline V gene lookup returns CDR1 LGHNA and CDR2 YSLEER. CDR3 length: 13 residues. CDR3 DNA sequence: TGCGCCAGCAGCCAAATACGCAATCAGCCCCAGCATTTT. Translating gives CASSQIRNQPQHF.

The chain uses TRBV19 and TRBJ2-1, with TRBD1 identical over 8 bases. With 6 bases clipped from V and 8 bases from J, the junction kept 9 bases outside the gene matches. CDR1 is LNHDA and CDR2 is SQIVND in the germline V gene (reference sequence). The CDR3 extends over 14 amino acids. CDR3 nucleotide sequence: TGTGCCAGTAGGCACAGGGGGATAGGGGATGAGCAGTTCTTC. Translated, it gives CASRHRGIGDEQFF.

In its sample, this clone was seen a few times. The chain combines TRBV6-5 with TRBJ1-1; D unclear. The V end was cut by 0 bases, the J end by 1 base, with 9 bases between. The CDR3 is made up of 15 amino acids. Looked up from germline, CDR1 is MNHEY and CDR2 is SVGAGI. The CDR3 spells CASSYSRSGNTEAFF. In DNA form, the CDR3 reads TGTGCCAGCAGTTACTCCCGGTCGGGGAACACTGAAGCTTTCTTT.

This clone occurred a few times. The genes are TRBV4-2 and TRBJ2-1; D unresolved. The CDR3 has 15 residues. CDR1 and CDR2 from the germline V gene are LGHNA and YNFKEQ. V was clipped by 1 base and J by 5 bases, with 12 bases between them. The CDR3 DNA follows: TGTGCCAGCAGCCAAGTTGAGGCCGGTAACAATGAGCAGTTCTTC. It translates to CASSQVEAGNNEQFF.

In this sample, this clone turned up a few times. The V gene is TRBV4-3, the J gene TRBJ1-2, with TRBD1 identical over 9 bases. The CDR3 covers 16 residues. Per the germline V gene, CDR1 is LGHNA and CDR2 is YSLEER. The trim removed 0 bases at V and 8 bases at J, leaving 10 bases unmatched. CDR3 sequence (DNA): TGCGCCAGCAGCCAAGATCTGGGACAGGGATTAGAAGGCTACACCTTC. Its protein product is CASSQDLGQGLEGYTF.

The genes are TRBV5-4 and TRBJ2-2; D is perhaps TRBD1 (6 bases). V lost 0 bases and J 7 bases, leaving 10 bases between the germline ends. The CDR3 runs to 14 residues. Germline V gives CDR1 SGHNT, CDR2 YYREEE (reference sequence). The CDR3: CASSLGGRGGELFF. CDR3 DNA: TGTGCCAGCAGCTTGGGGGGGCGTGGCGGGGAGCTGTTTTTT.

This chain links TRBV4-3 with TRBJ2-6; D unresolved. The CDR3 is 17 residues long. Per the germline V gene, CDR1 is LGHNA and CDR2 is YSLEER. Deletions cut 4 bases from V and 0 bases from J, with 13 bases between. The CDR3 spells CASSPGFSISGANVLTF. CDR3 DNA: TGCGCCAGCAGCCCTGGCTTCAGCATCTCTGGGGCCAACGTCCTGACTTTC.

This clone appeared a few times. The V gene is TRBV28, the J gene TRBJ1-5; D unclear. The CDR3 has 11 amino acids. V gave up 10 bases and J gave up 1 base, with 5 bases separating them. Per germline, CDR1 MDHEN and CDR2 SYDVKM. The CDR3 region is CATSSNQPQHF. Written as DNA, the CDR3 is TGTGCCACCTCAAGCAATCAGCCCCAGCATTTT.

V is TRBV7-9 and J is TRBJ2-5, with 9 bases aligning to TRBD1. In germline, CDR1 is SEHNR, CDR2 FQNEAQ (reference sequence). The CDR3 is 14 residues long. V lost 5 bases to trimming and J lost 4 bases; unmatched junction nucleotides: 5. Here the CDR3 DNA reads TGTGCCAGCAGCCAAGACAGGGGGTCAGAGACCCAGTACTTC. This codes for CASSQDRGSETQYF.

This clone is a singleton in its sample. This chain uses TRBV6-1 with TRBJ2-3; D ambiguous. V was trimmed by 7 bases and J by 1 base, leaving 12 bases between them. Germline V gene sequence: CDR1 MNHNS, CDR2 SASEGT. The CDR3 runs to 14 residues. The CDR3 sequence is CASNPLIGTDTQYF. Written as DNA, the CDR3 is TGTGCCAGCAACCCCTTAATTGGCACAGATACGCAGTATTTT.

V and J are TRBV15 and TRBJ2-7, with 8 bases aligning to TRBD2. From germline, CDR1 is LNHNV and CDR2 YYDKDF (reference sequence). The CDR3 consists of 15 residues. Trimming at V came to 1 base and at J to 2 bases, leaving 4 bases not matched to a gene. The CDR3 sequence: CATSRGGLGTYEQYF. The DNA of the CDR3 is TGTGCCACCAGCAGAGGGGGACTAGGGACCTACGAGCAGTACTTC.

This clone came up a few times. The rearrangement links TRBV7-2 to TRBJ2-2; D unclear. The germline CDR1 and CDR2 sequences are SGHTA and FQGNSA. This CDR3 is built from 12 residues. Trimming cost V 5 bases and J 8 bases, with 9 bases left between them. The CDR3: CASSPSWGELFF. The DNA for the CDR3 is TGTGCCAGCAGCCCGTCTTGGGGGGAGCTGTTTTTT. Based on the CDR3 plus reference TRBV7-2 and TRBJ2-2, the full variable domain is GAGVSQSPSNKVTEKGKDVELRCDPISGHTALYWYRQSLGQGLEFLIYFQGNSAPDKSGLPSDRFSAERTGGSVSTLTIQRTQQEDSAVYLCASSPSWGELFFGEGSRLTVL.

This clone has just a few counts. The chain links TRBV5-4 to TRBJ2-5; no clear D. This CDR3 spans 13 amino acids. V was pared by 0 bases and J by 2 bases, with 5 bases between. Germline V gene data show CDR1 as SGHNT and CDR2 as YYREEE (reference sequence). CDR3 loop: CASSLEDQETQYF. In DNA form, the CDR3 reads TGTGCCAGCAGCTTGGAGGATCAAGAGACCCAGTACTTC. Looking up the rest from reference TRBV5-4 and TRBJ2-5 gives the full variable domain: ETGVTQSPTHLIKTRGQQVTLRCSSQSGHNTVSWYQQALGQGPQFIFQYYREEENGRGNFPPRFSGLQFPNYSSELNVNALELDDSALYLCASSLEDQETQYFGPGTRLLVL.

The chain joins TRBV27 to TRBJ2-7, with D tentatively TRBD2 (7 bases). CDR3 size: 14 residues. Germline values: CDR1 MNHEY, CDR2 SMNVEV (reference sequence). With 5 bases removed from V and 5 bases from J, the gap between germline ends came to 16 bases. The CDR3 sequence: CASSPRGGRNEQYF. CDR3 DNA sequence: TGTGCCAGCAGTCCAAGGGGGGGACGCAACGAGCAGTACTTC.

This chain joins TRBV18 and TRBJ2-7; unclear D gene. The CDR3 length is 13 residues. Deletions cut 3 bases from V and 4 bases from J, with 10 bases between. The germline gives CDR1 KGHSH, CDR2 LQKENI. The CDR3 loop is CASSPGHGYEQYF. DNA for the CDR3: TGTGCCAGCTCACCTGGGCACGGATACGAGCAGTACTTC.

This clone occurred a few times. The gene calls are TRBV27 and TRBJ2-3; TRBD1 agrees at 7 bases. Losses at the gene ends were 6 bases for V and 3 bases for J; bases not matched to a gene: 6. This CDR3 spans 14 amino acids. Germline V gene sequence: CDR1 MNHEY, CDR2 SMNVEV (reference sequence). The CDR3 nucleotides read TGTGCCAGCAGACGACAGGGAGCGACAGATACGCAGTATTTT. It is translated as CASRRQGATDTQYF.

J is TRBJ1-5 and V is TRBV7-9; D might be TRBD1 (5 bases). The CDR3 loop spans 15 amino acids. The V and J ends lost 1 base and 7 bases respectively, with 14 bases between them. Germline lookup yields CDR1 SEHNR and CDR2 FQNEAQ (reference sequence). CDR3 DNA: TGTGCCAGCAGCTTAGGGCAGGGAAAGGGACAGCCCCAGCATTTT. Translation gives CASSLGQGKGQPQHF.

The table lists this clone with a few counts. The chain has TRBV7-9 and TRBJ2-7; 7 nucleotides agree with TRBD2. The CDR3 length is 16 residues. J lost 0 bases, V lost 1 base, and 6 bases had no gene match. In germline, CDR1 is SEHNR, CDR2 FQNEAQ (reference sequence). CDR3 sequence (DNA): TGTGCCAGCAGCTTAGTGGTCGGGAGGAGCTCCTACGAGCAGTACTTC. Translated: CASSLVVGRSSYEQYF.

J is TRBJ1-5 and V is TRBV6-5; D remains unclear. Germline V gene data show CDR1 as MNHEY and CDR2 as SVGAGI. Trimming stripped 5 bases from V and 7 bases from J, with 9 bases between. The CDR3 extends over 12 amino acids. CDR3 nucleotide sequence: TGTGCCAGCAGTCGTACAGCGCAGCCCCAGCATTTT. It is translated as CASSRTAQPQHF.